A single sample gave rise to the 4 T cell receptor beta chains below, sequenced in a study of blood T cell repertoires in COVID-19. Repertoires were generated with immunoSEQ multiplex PCR, while TCRdb's copy carries only in-frame clones and drops some. The table shows about 340,000 clones, with around 90% occurring only once. Material for sequencing was peripheral blood. Receptors originate from a woman younger than 35 who had recovered from COVID-19.

The chain has TRBV7-9 and TRBJ2-3; D uncertain. Trimming took 5 bases from V and 2 from J, leaving 11 bases between them. The CDR3 runs to 14 residues. Per the germline V gene, CDR1 is SEHNR and CDR2 is FQNEAQ (reference sequence). The CDR3 DNA follows: TGTGCCAGCAGCCGTGGTTGGCCCACAGATACGCAGTATTTT. This codes for CASSRGWPTDTQYF.

V usage is TRBV7-8 and J usage is TRBJ2-7; D remains unclear. V was pared by 2 bases and J by 2 bases, with 4 bases between. CDR3 length: 12 residues. In germline, CDR1 is SGHVS, CDR2 FQNEAQ. The CDR3 DNA reads TGTGCCAGCAGCTTACTAGCCTACGAGCAGTACGTC. It translates to CASSLLAYEQYV.

J is TRBJ2-1 and V is TRBV11-3; 13 nucleotides line up with TRBD2. V lost 4 bases, J lost 9 bases, and 15 bases stayed unmatched. Per the germline V gene, CDR1 is SGHNT and CDR2 is YENEEA. CDR3 length equals 18 residues. The CDR3 reads CASSSRLAGGDNGGEQFF. The DNA of the CDR3 is TGTGCCAGCAGCTCCCGACTAGCGGGAGGTGATAATGGCGGTGAGCAGTTCTTC.

The chain has TRBV20-1 and TRBJ2-5, with a tentative D call TRBD2 (6 bases). V gave up 3 bases and J gave up 5 bases, with 16 bases separating them. Germline assignment: CDR1 DFQATT and CDR2 SNEGSKA (reference sequence). This CDR3 is built from 14 residues. The CDR3 bases are TGCAGTGCTAGTTGGACTACCAGTTTGGAGACCCAGTACTTC. The encoded protein is CSASWTTSLETQYF.